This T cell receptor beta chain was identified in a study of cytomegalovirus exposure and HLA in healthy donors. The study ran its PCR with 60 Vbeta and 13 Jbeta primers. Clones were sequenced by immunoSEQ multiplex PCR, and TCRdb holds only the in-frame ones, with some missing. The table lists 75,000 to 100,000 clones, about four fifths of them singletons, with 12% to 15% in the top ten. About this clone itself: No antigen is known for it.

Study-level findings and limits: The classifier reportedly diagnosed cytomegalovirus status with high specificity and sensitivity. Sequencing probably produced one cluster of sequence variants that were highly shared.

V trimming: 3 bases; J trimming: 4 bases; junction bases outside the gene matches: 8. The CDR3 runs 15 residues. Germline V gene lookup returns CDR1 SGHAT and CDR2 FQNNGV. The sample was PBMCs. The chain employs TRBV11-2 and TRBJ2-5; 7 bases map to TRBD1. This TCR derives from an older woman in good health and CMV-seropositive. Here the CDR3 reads CASSFGLRGRETQYF. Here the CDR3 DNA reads TGTGCCAGCAGCTTCGGGTTAAGGGGGCGAGAGACCCAGTACTTC.